A single sample is the source of the 23 T cell receptor beta chains below, sequenced in a study of cytomegalovirus exposure and HLA in healthy donors. The PCR employed 60 Vbeta primers together with 13 Jbeta primers. Repertoires were generated with immunoSEQ multiplex PCR, while TCRdb's copy carries only in-frame clones and drops some. The sample contains around 98,000 clones, 75% to 80% of which appear only once. Sequenced: PBMCs. The receptors originated from a woman aged 35 to 49 in good health and CMV-seronegative.

The chain employs TRBV2 and TRBJ1-5; D is unclear. V gave up 0 bases and J gave up 4 bases, with 10 bases separating them. The germline gives CDR1 SNHLY, CDR2 FYNNEI. The CDR3 contains 15 residues. Here the CDR3 DNA reads TGTGCCAGCAGTGAAGCAGCCCGAATAAATCAGCCCCAGCATTTT. This sequence encodes CASSEAARINQPQHF.

CDR3 coding DNA: TGCGCCAGCAGCCAGTATAAGACAGGGGCAGGGAGCAATCAGCCCCAGCATTTT. This translates into CASSQYKTGAGSNQPQHF. This chain uses TRBV4-1 with TRBJ1-5; 8 nucleotides line up with TRBD1. This CDR3 contains 18 residues. The J segment lost 1 base and the V segment lost 3 bases, leaving 11 bases of the junction unmatched. The germline V gene has CDR1 MGHRA and CDR2 YSYEKL.

This clone came up a few times. The J gene is TRBJ2-5, the V gene TRBV5-4; 8 bases fit TRBD1. The V segment lost 4 bases and the J segment 5 bases; nucleotides outside the gene matches: 10. The CDR3 length is 15 residues. Germline CDR1 is SGHNT and CDR2 is YYREEE (reference sequence). The DNA of the CDR3 is TGTGCCAGCAGCCCTGCCAGGACAGGGTACGAGACCCAGTACTTC. It specifies CASSPARTGYETQYF.

A single count supports this clone. The rearrangement links TRBV7-2 to TRBJ2-1; D not resolved. The CDR3 runs to 16 residues. The germline V gene has CDR1 SGHTA and CDR2 FQGNSA. Between the trimmed V and J ends, which lost 0 bases and 0 bases, there was a span of 9 bases. The CDR3: CASSLAGASSYNEQFF. CDR3 nucleotide sequence: TGTGCCAGCAGCTTAGCGGGCGCCAGCTCCTACAATGAGCAGTTCTTC.

The gene calls are TRBV4-1 and TRBJ1-5, with 9 bases lining up with TRBD1. Germline trimming cut 2 bases from V and 1 base from J; bases unmatched to any gene: 3. The CDR3 is made up of 16 amino acids. Germline lookup yields CDR1 MGHRA and CDR2 YSYEKL. CDR3 amino acids: CASSQIDRGSNQPQHF. The CDR3 nucleotides read TGCGCCAGCAGCCAAATCGACAGGGGGAGCAATCAGCCCCAGCATTTT.

The chain employs TRBV6-5 and TRBJ2-3; D is possibly TRBD1 (5 bases). The V end lost 2 bases, the J end lost 1 base, and 10 bases lay between the germline ends. CDR3 size: 15 residues. Germline-derived CDR1 and CDR2 are MNHEY and SVGAGI. Here the CDR3 DNA reads TGTGCCAGCAGTTACACAGGAGTCGGCACAGATACGCAGTATTTT. It codes for CASSYTGVGTDTQYF.

The chain employs TRBV5-1 and TRBJ1-1; 9 nucleotides line up with TRBD1. Looked up from germline, CDR1 is SGHRS and CDR2 is YFSETQ. The J segment lost 5 bases and the V segment lost 4 bases, leaving 6 bases of the junction unmatched. The CDR3 consists of 14 residues. The CDR3 region is CASSGGQGITEAFF. The CDR3 DNA reads TGCGCCAGCAGCGGGGGACAGGGTATTACTGAAGCTTTCTTT.

This sequence joins TRBV19 and TRBJ2-1, with D tentatively TRBD1 (6 bases). Between the trimmed V and J ends, which lost 1 base and 13 bases, there was a span of 14 bases. Germline loops: CDR1 LNHDA, CDR2 SQIVND (reference sequence). This CDR3 spans 13 amino acids. The CDR3 is CASSIGPQGFQFF. The CDR3 DNA sequence: TGTGCCAGTAGTATAGGTCCCCAGGGGTTCCAGTTCTTC. The variable domain in full, with the rest retrieved from reference TRBV19 and TRBJ2-1, is DGGITQSPKYLFRKEGQNVTLSCEQNLNHDAMYWYRQDPGQGLRLIYYSQIVNDFQKGDIAEGYSVSREKKESFPLTVTSAQKNPTAFYLCASSIGPQGFQFFGPGTRLTVL.

This clone has more than one count but fewer than ten. One end of the junction is discordant with germline, which a read error may explain. The CDR3 nucleotides are TGTGCCAGCAACTTGGGTGGGGGGAGATTCTCTGGGGCCAACGTCCTGACTTTC. This encodes CASNLGGGRFSGANVLTF. The J gene is TRBJ2-6, the V gene TRBV5-4; a weak D match, TRBD2 (6 bases). Germline CDR1 and CDR2: SGHNT and YYREEE (reference sequence). The CDR3 totals 18 residues.

The V and J genes are TRBV14 and TRBJ1-2; D is perhaps TRBD1 (5 bases). Looked up from germline, CDR1 is SGHDN and CDR2 is FVKESK. V was clipped by 1 base and J by 8 bases, with 11 bases between them. This CDR3 has 13 residues. CDR3 sequence: CASSQVQGSGYTF. DNA for the CDR3: TGTGCCAGCAGCCAAGTGCAGGGCTCCGGCTACACCTTC.

A word on this clone: A junction end diverges from the germline sequence, so it may reflect a read error. This rearrangement joins TRBV6-5 to TRBJ1-1; perhaps TRBD1 as D (6 bases). CDR3 size: 14 residues. Germline V CDR1 and CDR2: MNHEY, SVGAGI. CDR3 amino acids: CASSDSGVGTEAFF. The CDR3 nucleotides are TGTGCCAGCAGTGACTCAGGGGTAGGCACTGAAGCTTTCTTT.

The chain uses TRBV9 and TRBJ1-1; TRBD1 aligns across 8 bases. Germline lookup yields CDR1 SGDLS and CDR2 YYNGEE. V was pared by 0 bases and J by 1 base, with 2 bases of the junction left unmatched. The CDR3 has 15 residues. This CDR3 is CASSVADRANTEAFF. The CDR3 nucleotides are TGTGCCAGCAGCGTAGCGGACAGGGCGAACACTGAAGCTTTCTTT. Looking up the rest from reference TRBV9 and TRBJ1-1 gives the full variable domain: DSGVTQTPKHLITATGQRVTLRCSPRSGDLSVYWYQQSLDQGLQFLIQYYNGEERAKGNILERFSAQQFPDLHSELNLSSLELGDSALYFCASSVADRANTEAFFGQGTRLTVV.

The chain has TRBV10-3 and TRBJ1-5; 8 bases line up with TRBD1. The trim removed 3 bases at V and 6 bases at J, leaving 4 bases unmatched. The CDR3 totals 14 residues. Germline-derived CDR1 and CDR2 are ENHRY and SYGVKD. CDR3 sequence: CAISDSQGGQPQHF. The DNA of the CDR3 is TGTGCCATCAGTGATTCACAGGGGGGTCAGCCCCAGCATTTT.

The gene calls are TRBV13 and TRBJ2-7; D remains ambiguous. Germline V gene lookup returns CDR1 PRHDT and CDR2 FYEKMQ (reference sequence). The CDR3 loop spans 13 amino acids. Trimming shortened V by 3 bases and J by 11 bases, and 17 bases separated the two germline ends. CDR3 bases: TGTGCCAGCAGCTTTCAAAGTTCTGAAGCTAAGTACTTC. It yields the protein CASSFQSSEAKYF.

This CDR3 is CASSPRAGDSYEQYF. The CDR3 DNA reads TGTGCCAGCTCACCAAGGGCGGGGGACTCCTACGAGCAGTACTTC. The chain is built from TRBV18 and TRBJ2-7; TRBD2 matches 7 bases. Trimming cost V 2 bases and J 0 bases; bases outside gene matches: 4. The CDR3 runs 15 residues. CDR1 and CDR2 from the germline V gene are KGHSH and LQKENI.

V and J are TRBV7-8 and TRBJ1-5; 9 positions agree with TRBD1. This CDR3 spans 15 amino acids. V trimming: 4 bases; J trimming: 5 bases; junction bases outside the gene matches: 6. The V gene's germline CDR1 is SGHVS and CDR2 FQNEAQ. The CDR3 loop is CASSSQQGADQPQHF. The CDR3 DNA sequence: TGTGCCAGCAGCTCCCAACAGGGGGCAGATCAGCCCCAGCATTTT.

The genes are TRBV30 and TRBJ1-1; TRBD1 matches at 8 bases. The germline CDR1 and CDR2 sequences are GTSNPN and SVGIG (reference sequence). The CDR3 loop spans 12 amino acids. V shed 4 bases and J 10 bases; nucleotides not matched to a gene: 8. As DNA, the CDR3 is TGTGCCTGGAAGGGCAGGGGGCTTGGAGCTTTCTTT. This translates into CAWKGRGLGAFF.

The chain links TRBV7-8 to TRBJ2-1, with 15 bases identical to TRBD2. With V trimmed by 3 bases and J by 1 base, 1 base remained unmatched. CDR1 and CDR2 from the germline V gene are SGHVS and FQNEAQ. The CDR3 extends over 17 amino acids. The CDR3 DNA reads TGTGCCAGCAGCTTCGGGACTAGCGGGGGGTCCTACAATGAGCAGTTCTTC. This gives the protein CASSFGTSGGSYNEQFF. The full variable domain, rest sourced from reference TRBV7-8 and TRBJ2-1, is GAGVSQSPRYKVAKRGQDVALRCDPISGHVSLFWYQQALGQGPEFLTYFQNEAQLDKSGLPSDRFFAERPEGSVSTLKIQRTQQEDSAVYLCASSFGTSGGSYNEQFFGPGTRLTVL.

The rearrangement joins TRBV5-1 to TRBJ1-1; TRBD1 is a possible D gene (5 bases). The CDR3 totals 13 residues. Between the trimmed V and J ends, which lost 4 bases and 4 bases, there was a span of 11 bases. Germline V lookup: CDR1 SGHRS, CDR2 YFSETQ. Here the CDR3 DNA reads TGCGCCAGCAGCGTGCAGGGTTCCACTGAAGCTTTCTTT. Amino acids: CASSVQGSTEAFF.

This clone was seen only once. The rearrangement uses TRBV11-1 and TRBJ1-3; 7 bases map to TRBD1. Germline trimming cut 1 base from V and 0 bases from J; bases unmatched to any gene: 3. Germline-derived CDR1 and CDR2 are SGHAT and FQDESV (reference sequence). This CDR3 contains 16 residues. The CDR3 nucleotides are TGTGCCAGCAGCTTAGAGGGACAGCTCTCTGGAAACACCATATATTTT. Its protein product is CASSLEGQLSGNTIYF.

This chain connects TRBV10-3 to TRBJ2-5; TRBD2 matches at 11 bases. There are 16 residues in the CDR3. Germline lookup yields CDR1 ENHRY and CDR2 SYGVKD. V lost 3 bases, J lost 5 bases, and 8 bases stayed unmatched. The CDR3: CAISDVSGGARETQYF. The DNA of the CDR3 is TGTGCCATCAGTGACGTTAGCGGGGGGGCCCGTGAGACCCAGTACTTC.

The chain couples TRBV18 to TRBJ1-5; 10 bases map to TRBD1. J lost 2 bases, V lost 4 bases, and 8 bases had no gene match. Germline V lookup: CDR1 KGHSH, CDR2 LQKENI. The CDR3 loop spans 17 amino acids. The CDR3 reads CASSRGTGDHRNQPQHF. Written as DNA, the CDR3 is TGTGCCAGCTCACGCGGGACAGGGGACCACCGCAATCAGCCCCAGCATTTT.

The V and J genes are TRBV7-2 and TRBJ1-3, with D hard to call. The CDR3 runs 14 residues. The V gene lost 4 bases and the J gene lost 0 bases, with 7 bases spanning the gap. Germline values: CDR1 SGHTA, CDR2 FQGNSA. The CDR3 DNA is TGTGCCAGCAGCTCGGGGTCCTCTGGAAACACCATATATTTT. Its protein product is CASSSGSSGNTIYF.